This passage covers 21 T cell receptor beta chains from one sample sequenced in a study of CD8 T cells in Susac syndrome. Reverse transcription of about 0.5 to 1 ug RNA used random hexamers. Each CDR3 protein is one row after TCRdb ran MiXCR on the immunoSEQ multiplex PCR reads. The sample holds fewer than 80,000 distinct CDR3 sequences, roughly 94% seen once. The sequencing sample was made of CD8+ T cells from PBMCs. The receptors here all came from a human donor in good health.

The chain employs TRBV29-1 and TRBJ2-5; TRBD2 aligns across 8 bases. The CDR3 totals 14 residues. J was trimmed by 2 bases and V by 2 bases; bases with no gene match: 4. From germline, CDR1 is SQVTM and CDR2 ANQGSEA. CDR3 nucleotide sequence: TGCAGCGTTGAATTTAGCGGGGATCAAGAGACCCAGTACTTC. As protein: CSVEFSGDQETQYF.

The chain carries TRBV7-2 and TRBJ1-6; 8 nucleotides match TRBD1. This CDR3 is 16 amino acids long. The germline gives CDR1 SGHTA, CDR2 FQGNSA. Trimming took 5 bases from V and 1 from J; bases not matched to a gene: 4. CDR3 DNA: TGTGCCAGCAGCCGACAGGGGCAATCCTATAATTCACCCCTCCACTTT. Translation gives CASSRQGQSYNSPLHF.

The rearrangement uses TRBV23-1 and TRBJ2-7; D is unresolved. TRBV23-1 is identified as an open reading frame with a role that is uncertain. V shed 0 bases and J shed 5 bases, with 17 bases lying between them. This CDR3 contains 16 residues. Written as DNA, the CDR3 is TGCGCCAGCAGTCAATCGGAAGCAAACATCACCCACGAGCAGTACGTC. It encodes CASSQSEANITHEQYV.

V is TRBV7-9 and J is TRBJ1-2; tentatively, D is TRBD1 (5 bases). Germline V gives CDR1 SEHNR, CDR2 FQNEAQ (reference sequence). The CDR3 sequence is 14 residues long. V was clipped by 5 bases and J by 8 bases, with 18 bases between them. The CDR3 region has the DNA TGTGCCAGCAGCCCAGGTGGACACCCTAGAGGCTACACCTTC. It codes for CASSPGGHPRGYTF. Supplemented by reference TRBV7-9 and TRBJ1-2, the full variable domain reads DTGVSQNPRHKITKRGQNVTFRCDPISEHNRLYWYRQTLGQGPEFLTYFQNEAQLEKSRLLSDRFSAERPKGSFSTLEIQRTEQGDSAMYLCASSPGGHPRGYTFGSGTRLTVV.

V and J are TRBV4-3 and TRBJ2-5, with D perhaps matching TRBD1 (6 bases). Between the trimmed V and J ends, which lost 3 bases and 0 bases, there was a span of 17 bases. The CDR3 sequence is 17 residues long. Germline CDR1 and CDR2: LGHNA and YSLEER. As DNA, the CDR3 is TGCGCCAGCAGCCAGGATCAGGGGATGATGTACCAAGAGACCCAGTACTTC. Encoded protein: CASSQDQGMMYQETQYF.

The chain carries TRBV9 and TRBJ2-3; a possible D gene is TRBD2 (5 bases). CDR1 and CDR2 from the germline V gene are SGDLS and YYNGEE. The CDR3 covers 15 residues. Trimming cost V 0 bases and J 2 bases, with 10 bases left between them. Here the CDR3 DNA reads TGTGCCAGCAGCGTAGAATCGGGGTTCACAGATACGCAGTATTTT. Protein: CASSVESGFTDTQYF.

The V call is TRBV4-2, the J call TRBJ2-7; the match to TRBD2 covers 12 bases. The V and J ends lost 3 bases and 1 base, in that order; junction bases with no gene match: 7. CDR3 size: 17 residues. CDR1 LGHNA and CDR2 YNFKEQ come from the germline V gene. The CDR3 protein is CASSHPSSGGASYEQYF. The DNA of the CDR3 is TGTGCCAGCAGCCATCCATCTAGCGGGGGGGCGTCCTACGAGCAGTACTTC.

This rearrangement joins TRBV28 to TRBJ2-3, with D possibly being TRBD1 or TRBD2 (5 bases each). V lost 6 bases, J lost 2 bases, and 21 bases lay in between. Germline V CDR1 and CDR2: MDHEN, SYDVKM. This CDR3 contains 17 residues. The CDR3 nucleotides read TGTGCCAGCAGCACTATCTTGGGGGACCTTTTCACAGATACGCAGTATTTT. This gives the protein CASSTILGDLFTDTQYF.

This clonotype was recorded a few times. The chain joins TRBV5-8 to TRBJ2-7; the match to TRBD1 covers 7 bases. Germline V gene sequence: CDR1 SGHTS, CDR2 YDEGEE. The CDR3 extends over 13 amino acids. J gave up 5 bases and V 0 bases, and 2 bases lay outside the gene matches. CDR3 sequence: CASSLGRGNEQYF. CDR3 in DNA: TGTGCCAGCAGCTTGGGCAGGGGGAACGAGCAGTACTTC.

The chain recombines TRBV7-8 with TRBJ1-1, with unresolved D. The V gene's germline CDR1 is SGHVS and CDR2 FQNEAQ. The CDR3 has 13 residues. Between the trimmed V and J ends, which lost 4 bases and 1 base, there was a span of 7 bases. The CDR3 sequence is CASSSESNTEAFF. The CDR3, as DNA: TGTGCCAGCAGCTCAGAATCGAACACTGAAGCTTTCTTT.

The chain has TRBV12-5 and TRBJ1-1; D gene uncertain. The CDR3 contains 14 residues. Germline V gene data show CDR1 as LGHNT and CDR2 as FRNRAP. V lost 4 bases and J 4 bases, leaving 13 bases between the germline ends. The CDR3 DNA is TGTGCTAGTGGTTCCCACATGGCCAGCACTGAAGCTTTCTTT. Translated: CASGSHMASTEAFF.

The chain employs TRBV6-5 and TRBJ2-7; TRBD2 matches 7 bases. CDR1 and CDR2 (germline): MNHEY, SVGAGI. The CDR3 totals 15 residues. The ends lost 0 bases at V and 3 bases at J; junction bases unmatched: 5. This CDR3 reads CASSYSGEGLYEQYF. DNA of the CDR3: TGTGCCAGCAGTTACTCCGGGGAGGGCCTCTACGAGCAGTACTTC.

This chain links TRBV5-1 with TRBJ2-7; 7 bases fit TRBD1. Germline V CDR1 and CDR2: SGHRS, YFSETQ. This CDR3 is built from 11 residues. The V gene end was trimmed by 3 bases and the J gene end by 12 bases; junction bases not matched to a gene: 6. The CDR3 nucleotides are TGCGCCAGCAGCTCTACAGGGGTTTGGTACTTC. Protein: CASSSTGVWYF.

Only a few counts were recorded for this clonotype. This chain joins TRBV7-3 and TRBJ2-5; TRBD1 matches 9 bases. J gave up 6 bases and V 4 bases, and 3 bases lay outside the gene matches. Germline CDR1 and CDR2: SGHTA and FQGTGA. The CDR3 runs to 13 residues. As DNA, the CDR3 is TGTGCCAGCAGCTCGACAGGGGGAAAGACCCAGTACTTC. Its translation is CASSSTGGKTQYF.

The chain combines TRBV11-2 with TRBJ2-3, with D uncertain. V was trimmed by 2 bases and J by 1 base, leaving 7 bases between them. The CDR3 is 14 amino acids. Per the germline V gene, CDR1 is SGHAT and CDR2 is FQNNGV. For the CDR3, the DNA is TGTGCCAGCAGCTTACAAGTTGGCACAGATACGCAGTATTTT. Translation: CASSLQVGTDTQYF.

This clonotype was seen once. This chain connects TRBV28 to TRBJ2-7; TRBD1 matches at 7 bases. The length of the CDR3 is 14 residues. Losses at the gene ends were 4 bases for V and 6 bases for J; bases not matched to a gene: 9. Germline V lookup: CDR1 MDHEN, CDR2 SYDVKM. The CDR3 coding sequence is TGTGCCAGCAGTTCTTACGACAGGGTTGGCGAGCAGTACTTC. Translated, it gives CASSSYDRVGEQYF.

This sequence joins TRBV25-1 and TRBJ2-3, with D maybe TRBD2 (6 bases). The length of the CDR3 is 14 residues. V was shortened by 8 bases and J by 1 base, with 13 bases between the two germline ends. Germline V gene sequence: CDR1 MGHDK, CDR2 SYGVNS. The DNA for the CDR3 is TGTGCCAGCGCCGGACTATCGCGCACAGATACGCAGTATTTT. This sequence encodes CASAGLSRTDTQYF.

This rearrangement joins TRBV5-8 to TRBJ1-1, with TRBD1 as a possible D gene (6 bases). Trimming pared 3 bases from V and 1 base from J, leaving 13 bases between. Per the germline V gene, CDR1 is SGHTS and CDR2 is YDEGEE. The CDR3 has 15 amino acids. The CDR3 nucleotides read TGTGCCAGCAGCTGGTTAACAGGGCGGAACACTGAAGCTTTCTTT. Translation: CASSWLTGRNTEAFF.

The gene calls are TRBV3-1 and TRBJ2-1; 13 bases agree with TRBD2. This CDR3 has 16 amino acids. Germline V gene sequence: CDR1 LGHDT, CDR2 YNNKEL (reference sequence). V gave up 4 bases and J gave up 1 base; unmatched junction bases: 1. CDR3 nucleotides: TGTGCCAGCAGCCCGACTAGCGGGGGGTCCTACAATGAGCAGTTCTTC. Translated, it gives CASSPTSGGSYNEQFF.

The gene calls are TRBV6-6 and TRBJ2-7; D may correspond to TRBD1 or TRBD2 (5 bases each). V shed 10 bases and J shed 5 bases, with 12 bases lying between them. Germline assignment: CDR1 MNHNY and CDR2 SVGAGI (reference sequence). This CDR3 contains 11 residues. The DNA of the CDR3 is TGTGCCACCCGGGTGGGGGACGAGCAGTACGTC. Protein: CATRVGDEQYV.

The chain carries TRBV29-1 and TRBJ2-1; TRBD2 might be the D (6 bases). CDR1 and CDR2 (germline): SQVTM, ANQGSEA. The CDR3 contains 13 residues. The V end was cut by 4 bases, the J end by 3 bases, with 10 bases between. CDR3 in DNA: TGCAGCGTTGGGGCTAGCGACTACAATGAGCAGTTCTTC. It yields the protein CSVGASDYNEQFF.